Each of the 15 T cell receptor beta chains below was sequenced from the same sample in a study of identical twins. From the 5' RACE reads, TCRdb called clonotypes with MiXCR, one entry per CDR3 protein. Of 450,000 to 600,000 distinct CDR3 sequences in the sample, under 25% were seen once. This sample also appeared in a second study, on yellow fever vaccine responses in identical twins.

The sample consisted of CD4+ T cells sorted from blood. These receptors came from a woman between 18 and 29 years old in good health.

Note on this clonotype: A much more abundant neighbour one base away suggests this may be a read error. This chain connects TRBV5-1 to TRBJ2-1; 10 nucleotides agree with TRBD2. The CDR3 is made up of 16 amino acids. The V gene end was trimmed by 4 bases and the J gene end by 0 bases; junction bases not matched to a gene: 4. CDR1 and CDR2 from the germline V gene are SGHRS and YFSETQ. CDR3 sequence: CASSQSSGSSYNEQFF. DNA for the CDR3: TGCGCCAGCAGCCAATCTAGCGGGAGCTCCTACAATGAGCAGTTCTTC.

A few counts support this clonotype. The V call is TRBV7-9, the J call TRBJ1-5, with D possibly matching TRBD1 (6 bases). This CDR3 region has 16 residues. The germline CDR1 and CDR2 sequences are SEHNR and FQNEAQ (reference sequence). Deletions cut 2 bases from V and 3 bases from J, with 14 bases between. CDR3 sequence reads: CASSLFSGAINQPQHF. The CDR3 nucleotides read TGTGCCAGCAGCTTATTTTCAGGGGCGATCAATCAGCCCCAGCATTTT.

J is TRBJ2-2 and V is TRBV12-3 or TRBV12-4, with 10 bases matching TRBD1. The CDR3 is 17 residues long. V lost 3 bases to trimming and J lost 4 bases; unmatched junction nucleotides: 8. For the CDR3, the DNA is TGTGCCAGCAGTTTGGGGACAGGGGACCCAATCACCGGGGAGCTGTTTTTT. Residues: CASSLGTGDPITGELFF.

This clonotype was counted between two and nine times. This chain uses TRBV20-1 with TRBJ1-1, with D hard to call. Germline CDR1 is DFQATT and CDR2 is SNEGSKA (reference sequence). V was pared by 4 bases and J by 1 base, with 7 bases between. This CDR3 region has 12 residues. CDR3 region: CSATQPNTEAFF. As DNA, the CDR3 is TGCAGTGCTACGCAGCCGAACACTGAAGCTTTCTTT.

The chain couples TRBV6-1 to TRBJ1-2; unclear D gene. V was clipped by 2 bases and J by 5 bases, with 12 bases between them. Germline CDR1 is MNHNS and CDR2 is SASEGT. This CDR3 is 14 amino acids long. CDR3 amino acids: CASSESLLGYGYTF. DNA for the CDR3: TGTGCCAGCAGTGAAAGCCTCCTGGGGTATGGCTACACCTTC.

CDR3 residues: CASSLTTIIGIDTQYF. Here the CDR3 DNA reads TGTGCCAGCAGCTTAACGACTATTATCGGAATAGATACGCAGTATTTT. The rearrangement uses TRBV7-2 and TRBJ2-3; D perhaps matches TRBD2 (5 bases). CDR1 and CDR2 from the germline V gene are SGHTA and FQGNSA. The CDR3 has 16 amino acids. Trimming stripped 2 bases from V and 5 bases from J, with 17 bases between.

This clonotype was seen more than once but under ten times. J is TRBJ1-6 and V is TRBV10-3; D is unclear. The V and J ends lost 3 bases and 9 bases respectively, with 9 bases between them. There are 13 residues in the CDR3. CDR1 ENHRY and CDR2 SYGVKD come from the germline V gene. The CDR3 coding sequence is TGTGCCATCAGTGACCCCGACGGTTCACCCCTCCACTTT. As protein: CAISDPDGSPLHF.

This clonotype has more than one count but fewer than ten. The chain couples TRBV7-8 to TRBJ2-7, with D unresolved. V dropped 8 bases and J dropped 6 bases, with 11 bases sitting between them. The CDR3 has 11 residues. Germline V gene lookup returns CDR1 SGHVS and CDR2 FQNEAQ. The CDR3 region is CASGDFGEQYV. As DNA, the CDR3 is TGTGCCAGCGGGGATTTTGGCGAGCAGTACGTC.

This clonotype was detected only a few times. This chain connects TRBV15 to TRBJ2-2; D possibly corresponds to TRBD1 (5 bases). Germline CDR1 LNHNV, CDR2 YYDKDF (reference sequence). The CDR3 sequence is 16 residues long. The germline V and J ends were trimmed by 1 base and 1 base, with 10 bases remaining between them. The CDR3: CATSRGGSENTGELFF. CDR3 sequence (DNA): TGTGCCACCAGCAGAGGGGGCAGCGAGAACACCGGGGAGCTGTTTTTT.

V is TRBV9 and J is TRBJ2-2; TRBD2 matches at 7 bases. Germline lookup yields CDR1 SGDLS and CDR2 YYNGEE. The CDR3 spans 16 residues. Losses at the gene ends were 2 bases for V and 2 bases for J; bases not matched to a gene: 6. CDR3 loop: CASSVGDYANTGELFF. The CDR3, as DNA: TGTGCCAGCAGCGTCGGGGACTACGCAAACACCGGGGAGCTGTTTTTT.

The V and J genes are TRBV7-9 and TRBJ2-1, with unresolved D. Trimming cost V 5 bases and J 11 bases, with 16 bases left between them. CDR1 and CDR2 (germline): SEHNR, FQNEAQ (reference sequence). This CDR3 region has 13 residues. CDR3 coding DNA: TGTGCCAGCAGCAAAACGGACGGAAACAAGCAGTTCTTC. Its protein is CASSKTDGNKQFF.

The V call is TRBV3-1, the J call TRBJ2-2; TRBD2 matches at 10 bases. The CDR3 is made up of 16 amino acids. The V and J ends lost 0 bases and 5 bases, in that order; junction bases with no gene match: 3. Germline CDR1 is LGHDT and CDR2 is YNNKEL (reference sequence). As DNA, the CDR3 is TGTGCCAGCAGCCAAGATAGCGGGAGGAGGACCGGGGAGCTGTTTTTT. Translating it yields CASSQDSGRRTGELFF.

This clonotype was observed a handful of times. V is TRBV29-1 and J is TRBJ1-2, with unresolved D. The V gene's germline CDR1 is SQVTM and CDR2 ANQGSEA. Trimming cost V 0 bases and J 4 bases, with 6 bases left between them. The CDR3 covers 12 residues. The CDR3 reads CSVEDSPYGYTF. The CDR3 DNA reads TGCAGCGTTGAAGACTCACCCTATGGCTACACCTTC.

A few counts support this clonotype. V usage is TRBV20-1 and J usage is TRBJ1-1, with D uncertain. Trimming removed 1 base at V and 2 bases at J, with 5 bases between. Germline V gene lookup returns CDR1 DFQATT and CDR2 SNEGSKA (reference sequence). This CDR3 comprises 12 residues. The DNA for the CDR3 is TGCAGTGCTAGAGTAGCAAACACTGAAGCTTTCTTT. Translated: CSARVANTEAFF.

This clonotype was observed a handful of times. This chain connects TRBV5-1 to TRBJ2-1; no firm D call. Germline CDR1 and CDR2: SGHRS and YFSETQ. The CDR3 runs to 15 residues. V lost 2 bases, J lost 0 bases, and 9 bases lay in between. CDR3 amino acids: CASSFLARSYNEQFF. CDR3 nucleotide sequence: TGCGCCAGCAGCTTCTTAGCCCGCTCCTACAATGAGCAGTTCTTC.